This T cell receptor beta chain was sequenced for a study of blood T cell repertoires in COVID-19. Study background: Material from acute and convalescent COVID-19 was sourced from the United States, Italy and Spain.

Authors' methods: Reference gene primers were amplified, and this amplification served to estimate nucleated cell counts. Clones were sequenced by immunoSEQ multiplex PCR, and TCRdb holds only the in-frame ones, with some missing. V and J calls and clone size are copied from that table; D and trimming were computed from the DNA. The sample consists of more than 110,000 clones, 77% of them appearing once. This clone was detected a few times. Per the germline V gene, CDR1 is MNHEY and CDR2 is SVGAGI. V lost 4 bases and J lost 8, with 14 bases in between. CDR3 size: 13 residues. The chain joins TRBV6-5 to TRBJ1-2, with a tentative D call TRBD1 (6 bases). The sequence derives from a woman between 45 and 65 years old with active or convalescent COVID-19. Sample: peripheral blood. The CDR3 nucleotides are TGTGCCAGCAGTTCCACAGGGATGGAAGGCTACACCTTC. Its translation: CASSSTGMEGYTF.